This is a list of T cell receptor beta chains from one sample in a study of cytomegalovirus exposure and HLA in healthy donors. Method: immunoSEQ multiplex PCR; TCRdb's copy keeps in-frame clones and lacks some. Here the sample spans about 300,000 clones, roughly 90% being singletons. Sequencing used PBMCs. The receptors were gathered from a woman aged 18-29 years in good health and CMV-seronegative. Both conserved end residues are part of each CDR3. The D gene is left open where the match is weak. Not every row has a clone size; where given, it reads once, few, many or a size class.

15	TRBV7-8	few	TRBJ2-7	NA	TGTGCCAGCAGCCCCCTGCGGGGACTCTCCTACGAGCAGTACTTC	CASSPLRGLSYEQYF
11	TRBV20-1	few	TRBJ1-1	NA	TGCAGTGCTAGTGGGCAGCTTGAAGCTTTCTTT	CSASGQLEAFF
14	TRBV5-4	NA	TRBJ2-3	TRBD2	TGTGCCAGCAGCTTCGGGAGGGACACAGATACGCAGTATTTT	CASSFGRDTDTQYF
16	TRBV9	NA	TRBJ2-2	TRBD2	TGTGCCAGCAGCCTGCAGACTAGCCTTGACACCGGGGAGCTGTTTTTT	CASSLQTSLDTGELFF
18	TRBV19	NA	TRBJ2-1	TRBD2	TGTGCCAAATCGGGGGGACTAGCGGTAACTTGGGGGAGAGATGAGCAGTTCTTC	CAKSGGLAVTWGRDEQFF
13	TRBV6-5	NA	TRBJ2-7	TRBD1	TGTGCCAGCAGGTGGACAGGGGGCTACGAGCAGTACTTC	CASRWTGGYEQYF
12	TRBV23-1	NA	TRBJ2-7	NA	TGCGCCAGCACAAAAGACAGCTACGAGCAGTACTTC	CASTKDSYEQYF
13	TRBV14	NA	TRBJ2-7	NA	TGTGCCAGCAGCCAAGCTACTCCGACTCAGCAGTACTTC	CASSQATPTQQYF
18	TRBV4-1	NA	TRBJ1-4	NA	TGCGCCAGCAGCCAAGATTATGCGAGGTTTAACACTAATGAAAAACTGTTTTTT	CASSQDYARFNTNEKLFF
15	TRBV19	few	TRBJ1-6	NA	TGTGCCAGTAGTATGAGTACAGGATCTAATTCACCCCTCCACTTT	CASSMSTGSNSPLHF
12	TRBV5-4	NA	TRBJ2-5	NA	TGTGCCAGCAGCTTTCCGGGTGAGACCCAGTACTTC	CASSFPGETQYF
15	TRBV29-1	NA	TRBJ2-1	TRBD1	TGCAGCGTTGATTTGCGGGACAGGGTTAGCAATGAGCAGTTCTTC	CSVDLRDRVSNEQFF
16	TRBV6-5	NA	TRBJ2-2	TRBD1	TGTGCCAGCAGTTACGACAGGGGTACTAACACCGGGGAGCTGTTTTTT	CASSYDRGTNTGELFF
13	TRBV6-1	NA	TRBJ2-3	NA	TGTGCCAGCGGGGCAGGGGAAGCAGATACGCAGTATTTT	CASGAGEADTQYF
12	TRBV28	NA	TRBJ2-3	NA	TGTGCCAGCAGTCTAAGCACAGATACGCAGTATTTT	CASSLSTDTQYF
16	TRBV28	once	TRBJ2-1	NA	TGTGCCAGCAGTGAAACTCGGACGGGGACCTACAATGAGCAGTTCTTC	CASSETRTGTYNEQFF
14	TRBV2	NA	TRBJ1-1	TRBD1	TGTGCCAGCACTCTACAGGGGGCTGGCACTGAAGCTTTCTTT	CASTLQGAGTEAFF
16	TRBV5-1	NA	TRBJ2-2	TRBD1	TGCGCCAGCAGCTTGACGGTCAGGGGGCTCTCCGGGGAGCTGTTTTTT	CASSLTVRGLSGELFF
14	TRBV27	NA	TRBJ1-1	TRBD1	TGTGCCAGCAGTTGGACAGGAGATCGGACTGAAGCTTTCTTT	CASSWTGDRTEAFF
14	TRBV2	NA	TRBJ2-7	TRBD2	TGTGCCAGCAGGTTAGCGGGGGTCTCCTACGAGCAGTACTTC	CASRLAGVSYEQYF
21	TRBV27	NA	TRBJ2-1	TRBD2	TGTGCCAGCAGTCTCATACTCTCGTACCCATCACTAGCGGGAGCTTCAGATGAGCAGTTCTTC	CASSLILSYPSLAGASDEQFF
15	TRBV7-9	few	TRBJ2-1	TRBD2	TGTGCCAGCAGCCCACTAGCGGGAGTAATCAATGAGCAGTTCTTC	CASSPLAGVINEQFF
14	TRBV19	NA	TRBJ1-2	NA	TGTGCCAGTAGTTCACCGGTCCCGCCCTATGGCTACACCTTC	CASSSPVPPYGYTF
16	TRBV19	once	TRBJ2-1	TRBD1	TGTGCCAGTAGTCCTTCGACAGGGACCCCCTACAATGAGCAGTTCTTC	CASSPSTGTPYNEQFF
10	TRBV20-1	NA	TRBJ1-2	NA	TGCAGTGCTCACAGGGACGGCTACACCTTC	CSAHRDGYTF
17	TRBV25-1	NA	TRBJ1-1	NA	TGTGCCAGCAGTATAACAGGGCGACAAATGAGCAACACTGAAGCTTTCTTT	CASSITGRQMSNTEAFF
12	TRBV27	NA	TRBJ2-7	NA	TGTGCCAGCAGTTCGGGCTCCTACGAGCAGTACTTC	CASSSGSYEQYF
22	TRBV9	once	TRBJ2-1	TRBD2	TGTGCCAGCAGCCGGAGACAGAGTCGGACTAGCGCAACTCCGAGCTCCTACAATGAGCAGTTCTTC	CASSRRQSRTSATPSSYNEQFF
16	TRBV7-8	NA	TRBJ2-7	TRBD2	TGTGCCAGCAGCCATTGGGGGTTGGGCCTAGCGGACGAGCAGTACTTC	CASSHWGLGLADEQYF
13	TRBV10-1	once	TRBJ2-6	NA	TGCGCCAGCGGGCCCTCTGGGGCCAACGTCCTGACTTTC	CASGPSGANVLTF
14	TRBV10-1	NA	TRBJ2-1	NA	TGCGCCAGCAGTGGCGGCTTCTCCTACAATGAGCAGTTCTTC	CASSGGFSYNEQFF
15	TRBV5-1	once	TRBJ1-1	NA	TGCGCCAGCAGCTTGGCCGTCCGGGGTTCGCCTGAAGCTTTCTTT	CASSLAVRGSPEAFF
15	TRBV7-2	NA	TRBJ2-7	TRBD1	TGTGCCAGCAGCTTAGAGGGACAGCGGTTCTACGAGCAGTACTTC	CASSLEGQRFYEQYF
15	TRBV15	NA	TRBJ1-5	NA	TGTGCCACCAGCCTCACCCGGGGGTTCGGTCAGCCCCAGCATTTT	CATSLTRGFGQPQHF
16	TRBV19	NA	TRBJ1-2	NA	TGTGCCAGTAGCCTGCGGTCCTCAAGTTCTAACTATGGCTACACCTTC	CASSLRSSSSNYGYTF
15	TRBV6-1	NA	TRBJ1-2	NA	TGTGCCAGCACCCCCCTCCCCAGACAGAACCGCACCGACGCCTTC	CASTPLPRQNRTDAF
17	TRBV4-3	NA	TRBJ1-4	NA	TGCGCCAGCAGCCAAGATCGGGGGATGGGGTATTCGGTGGAACTGTTTTTT	CASSQDRGMGYSVELFF
16	TRBV28	NA	TRBJ2-2	TRBD1	TGTGCCATCGAAAATAAACAGGGGGCATGGACCGGGGAGCTGTTTTTT	CAIENKQGAWTGELFF
16	TRBV4-1	NA	TRBJ2-3	TRBD2	TGCGCCAGCAGCCAAGTTGTGGGGGGGAGCACAGATACGCAGTATTTT	CASSQVVGGSTDTQYF
13	TRBV29-1	NA	TRBJ2-7	TRBD1	TGCAGCGCCGAAGAGGGACAGGGGAGCGAGCAGTACTTC	CSAEEGQGSEQYF
16	TRBV5-1	NA	TRBJ2-6	NA	TGCGCCAGCAGCCCTCACAAAAGCTCTGGGGCCAACGTCCTGACTTTC	CASSPHKSSGANVLTF
15	TRBV2	once	TRBJ2-1	NA	TGTGCCAGCAGTAGCGGACCGGGGACCTACAATGAGCAGTTCTTC	CASSSGPGTYNEQFF
15	TRBV18	NA	TRBJ1-4	NA	TGTGCCAGCTCACCGCGGGACGGGGGTAATGAAAAACTGTTTTTT	CASSPRDGGNEKLFF
13	TRBV27	once	TRBJ2-2	NA	TGTGCCAGCAGTTTCCAATACACCGGGGAGCTGTTTTTT	CASSFQYTGELFF
13	TRBV10-1	NA	TRBJ2-7	TRBD2	TGCGCCAGCAGTTCCGGGACTAATTTCGAGCAGTACTTC	CASSSGTNFEQYF
20	TRBV28	NA	TRBJ2-5	TRBD2	TGTGCCAGCACGGAGGATCGACTAGCGGGAGGGCCTCTGGGTAGGGAGACCCAGTACTTC	CASTEDRLAGGPLGRETQYF